The clone carrying this TCR beta chain came up many times. What it binds is unknown. This sample is drawn from a study of CD8 T cells in ankylosing spondylitis. Whole-study results and caveats: It appeared that ankylosing spondylitis blood was characterized by a TCR beta motif of fewer than ten highly homologous variants.

This CDR3 region has 15 residues. V lost 5 bases and J 3 bases, leaving 17 bases between the germline ends. Germline CDR1 and CDR2: SGHTA and FQGNSA. TCRdb passed the 5' RACE reads through MiXCR, listing each CDR3 protein once. The sample lists 750,000 to 850,000 distinct CDR3 sequences, approximately 10% occurring once. The chain employs TRBV7-2 and TRBJ2-7; D might be TRBD2 (6 bases). The specimen sequenced was blood, either unsorted or a sorted T cell fraction (not recorded which). The source of this sequence is a male donor with ankylosing spondylitis. The CDR3 sequence: CASSLNPDGSYEQYF. For the CDR3, the DNA is TGTGCCAGCAGCCTAAATCCGGACGGGAGCTACGAGCAGTACTTC.